A single T cell receptor beta chain is shown here with its context. Time point meaning: pre-sensitization, week 0. Treatment given: therapeutic diphenylcyclopropenone sensitization with weekly scalp DPC. TCRdb reprocessed the RACE reads with MiXCR, giving one entry per CDR3 protein. This sample yields approximately 60,000 distinct CDR3 sequences, of which 9.5% to 10% are seen a single time; around 10% belongs to the top ten. V lost 6 bases and J lost 3; bases outside the gene matches: 4. This CDR3 contains 15 residues. The data originate from a study of human T cells and chemical hapten exposure. Study details: Each patient's scalp received weekly diphenylcyclopropenone throughout the approximately 25-week study. Epicutaneous patch tests delivered 0.01% DPC to the upper back, with evaluation at 6 days.

The receptor was derived from a man aged 40-50 years with alopecia areata. Some clones in this sample may be carry-over from other donors' samples. The chain joins TRBV12-3 or TRBV12-4 to TRBJ2-2; 10 bases match TRBD1. The material sequenced was whole blood, taken in connection with sensitization to the hapten diphenylcyclopropenone (DPC). CDR3 nucleotides: TGTGCCAGCAGACTCGGGACAGGGGACACCGGGGAGCTGTTTTTT. Its protein product is CASRLGTGDTGELFF.